The clone carrying this TCR beta chain was recorded at least ten times. The source material, RNA transcripts, was used to amplify TCR beta CDR3 regions. TCR CDR3 regions were first amplified by RT-PCR with HTBI primers. TCRdb passed the multiplex PCR reads through MiXCR, listing each CDR3 protein once. The sample shows roughly 170,000 distinct CDR3 sequences, approximately 17% of them seen only once. The CDR3 is 17 residues long. Germline lookup yields CDR1 SGHRS and CDR2 YFSETQ. With 0 bases removed from V and 3 bases from J, the gap between germline ends came to 18 bases. These data originate in a study of T cells in Graves' hyperthyroidism and ophthalmopathy.

The rearrangement links TRBV5-1 to TRBJ1-1, with a tentative D call TRBD1 (5 bases). The source material was blood. The clonotype originates from a woman aged 45 to 65 with Graves' hyperthyroidism. The CDR3 is CASSLDSVGAVYTEAFF. The CDR3 nucleotides read TGCGCCAGCAGCTTGGACAGCGTCGGGGCAGTCTACACTGAAGCTTTCTTT.